This TCR beta chain was profiled in a study of spatial heterogeneity in lung cancer. On the study more broadly: A consistent excess of beta-chain over alpha-chain sequences was detected. Findings of the study overall: In tumors, expanded intratumoral alpha and beta TCR counts tracked mutation counts. Sequencing reached an estimated coverage of tumor T cells that was only approximately 7% for alpha chains and approximately 12% for beta chains.

The length of the CDR3 is 14 residues. V was pared by 6 bases and J by 8 bases, with 12 bases of the junction left unmatched. CDR1 and CDR2 from the germline V gene are MDHEN and SYDVKM. TCR cDNA molecules each had a unique molecular identifier. In TCRdb, the 5' RACE reads were re-called with MiXCR into one record per CDR3 protein. The data show roughly 9,200 distinct CDR3 sequences, just under 3% seen once. This clonotype has ten or more counts. What it binds is not known. Noted time point: sample taken at primary tumor resection. Donation came from around 72 patients with untreated early-stage non-small cell lung cancer.

The sample in question was lung tumor tissue, obtained at surgery. The chain recombines TRBV28 with TRBJ1-1; 7 nucleotides agree with TRBD1. The TCR originated in a male donor with early-stage non-small cell lung cancer. The CDR3 loop reads CASSTQQGTREAFF. In nucleotides, the CDR3 is TGTGCCAGCAGCACACAACAGGGGACGAGGGAAGCTTTCTTT.